The source of this TCR beta chain is a study of T cell responses to AZD1222 COVID-19 vaccine. This clone is a singleton in its sample. The CDR3 length is 18 residues. Germline CDR1 SEHNR, CDR2 FQNEAQ (reference sequence). The V gene lost 0 bases and the J gene lost 2 bases, with 19 bases spanning the gap. Libraries were prepared by immunoSEQ multiplex PCR; TCRdb keeps only in-frame clonotypes and omits some of them. The table lists around 78,000 clones, 90% of them singletons, with around 1.4% in the top ten. Sequenced material: peripheral blood, taken 28 days after the second AZD1222 dose. The sequence was obtained from an adult who received the AZD1222 COVID-19 vaccine. The chain has TRBV7-9 and TRBJ1-1; the D gene is possibly TRBD1 (5 bases). The CDR3 protein is CASSLAPGEGRFNTEAFF. The CDR3 nucleotides are TGTGCCAGCAGCTTAGCGCCGGGGGAGGGGAGATTTAACACTGAAGCTTTCTTT.